This is a list of T cell receptor beta chains from one sample in a study of OX40 agonist ivuxolimab in advanced cancers. Repertoires were generated with immunoSEQ multiplex PCR, while TCRdb's copy carries only in-frame clones and drops some. The sample comprises 40,000 to 55,000 clones, about 88% of which are singletons, and roughly 13% rests with the top ten. The specimen comprised CD4+ or CD8+ T cells sorted from blood, sampled in a trial of the OX40 agonist ivuxolimab. These receptors came from an adult with an advanced solid tumor such as melanoma, head and neck, liver or kidney cancer. Each CDR3 is given with its conserved first and last residue. The D gene is left open where the match is weak. Rows may omit the clone size; those that give it use once, few, many or a size class.

size | J | V | D | CDR3 | DNA
NA | TRBJ1-3 | TRBV19 | TRBD1 | CASTSDRGPLFGNTIYF | TGTGCCAGTACCTCGGACAGGGGGCCACTCTTTGGAAACACCATATATTTT
NA | TRBJ2-7 | TRBV18 | NA | CASSLTLARRDEQYF | TGTGCCAGCTCACTGACACTAGCCCGAAGGGACGAGCAGTACTTC
NA | TRBJ1-1 | TRBV7-2 | NA | CASSFNKGAEAFF | TGTGCCAGCAGCTTTAATAAGGGGGCTGAAGCTTTCTTT
NA | TRBJ1-6 | TRBV2 | NA | CASRGKDSLGSPLHF | TGTGCCAGCAGAGGAAAGGACAGCCTCGGGTCACCCCTCCACTTT
NA | TRBJ1-5 | TRBV2 | NA | CASMWDSNQPQHF | TGTGCCAGCATGTGGGACAGCAATCAGCCCCAGCATTTT
NA | TRBJ2-3 | TRBV7-3 | NA | CASSLYTDTQYF | TGTGCCAGCAGCTTGTACACAGATACGCAGTATTTT
NA | TRBJ2-1 | TRBV11-2 | TRBD1 | CASSSMIPTGKYNEQFF | TGTGCCAGCAGCTCGATGATCCCGACAGGGAAGTACAATGAGCAGTTCTTC
NA | TRBJ1-6 | TRBV9 | NA | CASSVGRSYNSPLHF | TGTGCCAGCAGCGTAGGGCGAAGCTATAATTCACCCCTCCACTTT
NA | TRBJ2-7 | TRBV6-6 | NA | CASSQQVAVIEQYF | TGTGCCAGCAGTCAGCAAGTAGCGGTAATCGAGCAGTACTTC
NA | TRBJ1-2 | TRBV6-5 | TRBD1 | CASSYSRQGFGYTF | TGTGCCAGCAGTTACTCGAGACAGGGTTTTGGCTACACCTTC
NA | TRBJ2-2 | TRBV27 | TRBD1 | CASSFRGQGATGELFF | TGTGCCAGCAGTTTCCGCGGACAGGGGGCGACCGGGGAGCTGTTTTTT
NA | TRBJ2-7 | TRBV28 | NA | CASSLQGLTYEQYF | TGTGCCAGCAGTTTACAGGGGCTCACCTACGAGCAGTACTTC
NA | TRBJ1-5 | TRBV9 | TRBD1 | CASSGQGSNQPQHF | TGTGCCAGCAGCGGACAGGGGAGCAATCAGCCCCAGCATTTT
NA | TRBJ2-5 | TRBV21-1 | NA | CAVRCPVNFSGSETQYF | TGTGCCGTGAGATGCCCGGTCAACTTTAGCGGGTCTGAGACCCAGTACTTC
NA | TRBJ2-1 | TRBV6-5 | NA | CASSSTPREQFF | TGTGCCAGCAGTTCCACCCCTCGGGAGCAGTTCTTC
NA | TRBJ2-1 | TRBV6-6 | NA | CASLSGGRNEQFF | TGTGCCAGCCTCAGTGGGGGGAGGAATGAGCAGTTCTTC
NA | TRBJ2-7 | TRBV14 | TRBD2 | CASSQGLAGVDEQYF | TGTGCCAGCAGCCAAGGACTAGCGGGAGTGGACGAGCAGTACTTC
NA | TRBJ1-1 | TRBV7-9 | TRBD1 | CASSLGGQGIEAFF | TGTGCCAGCAGCTTAGGGGGACAGGGGATTGAAGCTTTCTTT
NA | TRBJ2-5 | TRBV10-3 | TRBD1 | CAISGGPETQYF | TGTGCCATCTCAGGGGGTCCGGAGACCCAGTACTTC
NA | TRBJ2-7 | TRBV11-3 | NA | CASSLEAGNYEQYF | TGTGCCAGCAGCTTAGAGGCCGGGAACTACGAGCAGTACTTC
NA | TRBJ2-1 | TRBV14 | TRBD2 | CASSQGTSGRRFNEQFF | TGTGCCAGCAGCCAAGGGACTAGCGGGAGACGGTTTAATGAGCAGTTCTTC
NA | TRBJ2-2 | TRBV13 | NA | CASSLRDLTGELFF | TGTGCCAGCAGCCTCCGGGACCTCACCGGGGAGCTGTTTTTT
NA | TRBJ2-1 | TRBV7-9 | TRBD2 | CASRPSGISSNNEQFF | TGTGCCAGCAGACCTAGCGGGATCAGTTCAAACAATGAGCAGTTCTTC
NA | TRBJ1-5 | TRBV10-3 | NA | CAISDPHSNQPQHF | TGTGCCATCAGTGATCCCCATAGCAATCAGCCCCAGCATTTT
NA | TRBJ2-7 | TRBV7-2 | NA | CASSLGGGLYEQYF | TGTGCCAGCAGCTTAGGTGGAGGGCTCTACGAGCAGTACTTC
medium-sized | TRBJ2-2 | TRBV6-5 | NA | CASSYYPPPGIGELFF | TGTGCCAGCAGTTACTACCCACCCCCAGGGATCGGGGAGCTGTTTTTT
NA | TRBJ2-7 | TRBV5-1 | NA | CASSLATGYEQYF | TGCGCCAGCAGCTTGGCCACAGGCTACGAGCAGTACTTC
NA | TRBJ1-5 | TRBV9 | NA | CASSVGTGRQPQHF | TGTGCCAGCAGCGTAGGTACAGGGAGGCAGCCCCAGCATTTT
NA | TRBJ2-7 | TRBV15 | TRBD2 | CATSRDRTSGLNEQYF | TGTGCCACCAGCAGAGATAGGACTAGCGGACTAAACGAGCAGTACTTC
NA | TRBJ2-1 | TRBV4-2 | TRBD2 | CASSQGAGGRKYNEQFF | TGTGCCAGCAGCCAAGGGGCCGGGGGGAGGAAATACAATGAGCAGTTCTTC
NA | TRBJ2-3 | TRBV5-1 | TRBD2 | CASSLGASGSADTQYF | TGCGCCAGCAGCTTGGGGGCTAGCGGGAGTGCAGATACGCAGTATTTT
NA | TRBJ2-7 | TRBV27 | TRBD1 | CASTGWTGMVGRGEQYF | TGTGCCAGCACGGGTTGGACAGGGATGGTCGGGCGGGGCGAGCAGTACTTC
NA | TRBJ2-2 | TRBV5-1 | NA | CASSLGVGGELFF | TGCGCCAGCAGCTTGGGGGTAGGCGGGGAGCTGTTTTTT
NA | TRBJ1-2 | TRBV6-6 | NA | CASGEGAVYGYTF | TGTGCCAGCGGGGAGGGAGCGGTATATGGCTACACCTTC
once | TRBJ1-1 | TRBV19 | NA | CASSIGGNTEAFF | TGTGCCAGTAGTATAGGGGGTAACACTGAAGCTTTCTTT
NA | TRBJ2-1 | TRBV19 | NA | CASSSSPGGNEQFF | TGTGCCAGTAGTTCTTCCCCGGGCGGGAATGAGCAGTTCTTC
NA | TRBJ1-6 | TRBV7-9 | NA | CASSSDTMVSPLHF | TGTGCCAGCAGCTCCGACACGATGGTCTCACCCCTCCACTTT
NA | TRBJ2-7 | TRBV19 | TRBD2 | CASSIASGSSREQYF | TGTGCCAGTAGTATTGCTAGCGGGAGCTCGAGGGAGCAGTACTTC
NA | TRBJ2-2 | TRBV19 | NA | CASNVLAGELFF | TGTGCCAGTAATGTATTGGCCGGGGAGCTGTTTTTT
NA | TRBJ1-1 | TRBV20-1 | NA | CSARPVGEAFF | TGCAGTGCTAGGCCCGTGGGAGAAGCTTTCTTT
few | TRBJ2-7 | TRBV7-9 | NA | CASSQIYEQYF | TGTGCCAGCAGCCAAATTTACGAGCAGTACTTC
NA | TRBJ1-3 | TRBV29-1 | NA | CSVGTAGNTIYF | TGCAGCGTTGGGACAGCTGGAAACACCATATATTTT
NA | TRBJ1-4 | TRBV7-9 | NA | CASSRRRNEKLFF | TGTGCCAGCAGCCGACGCCGTAATGAAAAACTGTTTTTT
NA | TRBJ1-5 | TRBV28 | NA | CASSGGGSDQPQHF | TGTGCCAGCAGCGGGGGGGGGAGCGATCAGCCCCAGCATTTT
NA | TRBJ2-3 | TRBV11-2 | TRBD1 | CASSARTGMTDTQYF | TGTGCCAGCAGCGCTCGGACAGGGATGACAGATACGCAGTATTTT
NA | TRBJ2-1 | TRBV6-5 | NA | CASSYSGFYNEQFF | TGTGCCAGCAGTTACTCGGGCTTCTACAATGAGCAGTTCTTC
NA | TRBJ2-7 | TRBV6-6 | TRBD2 | CASKKRDSYEQYF | TGTGCCAGCAAGAAGCGGGACTCCTACGAGCAGTACTTC
NA | TRBJ2-7 | TRBV7-9 | NA | CACQTGQGGLYEQYF | TGTGCCTGTCAAACGGGGCAGGGGGGGCTCTACGAGCAGTACTTC